This T cell receptor beta chain appears in the sequencing data of a study of Ad26.COV2.S vaccination and SARS-CoV-2 variants. Notes on the study in general: Vaccine recipients had higher spike-specific TCR breadth than placebo recipients.

Treatment denoted: about 20 received Ad26.COV2.S at low or high dose, single or two shots; about 5 received placebo; per-sample allocation not given. It was on day 63 after the first vaccine or placebo injection that samples were taken. An adult of 18-55 years in Boston served as donor. An Ad26 vector expressing Wuhan-strain SARS-CoV-2 spike constituted the vaccine. About this clone itself: Its antigen is currently unknown.

Sequenced by immunoSEQ multiplex PCR; TCRdb stores in-frame clones only, minus some. The sample shows 500,000 or so clones, nearly 90% of them seen only once. The receptor was derived from a person aged 18-65 years who received the Ad26.COV2.S COVID-19 vaccine or a placebo. The sample in question was peripheral blood, obtained in a trial of Ad26.COV2.S vaccine versus placebo.

CDR3 sequence: CAWSAQGLGVATGELFF. The CDR3, as DNA: TGTGCCTGGAGTGCTCAGGGACTTGGGGTAGCCACCGGGGAGCTGTTTTTT. The chain employs TRBV30 and TRBJ2-2, with D possibly matching TRBD2 (6 bases). The CDR3 runs to 17 residues. V lost 1 base and J lost 4, with 19 bases in between. Germline CDR1 GTSNPN, CDR2 SVGIG (reference sequence). Looking up the rest from reference TRBV30 and TRBJ2-2 gives the full variable domain: SQTIHQWPATLVQPVGSPLSLECTVEGTSNPNLYWYRQAAGRGLQLLFYSVGIGQISSEVPQNLSASRPQDRQFILSSKKLLLSDSGFYLCAWSAQGLGVATGELFFGEGSRLTVL.